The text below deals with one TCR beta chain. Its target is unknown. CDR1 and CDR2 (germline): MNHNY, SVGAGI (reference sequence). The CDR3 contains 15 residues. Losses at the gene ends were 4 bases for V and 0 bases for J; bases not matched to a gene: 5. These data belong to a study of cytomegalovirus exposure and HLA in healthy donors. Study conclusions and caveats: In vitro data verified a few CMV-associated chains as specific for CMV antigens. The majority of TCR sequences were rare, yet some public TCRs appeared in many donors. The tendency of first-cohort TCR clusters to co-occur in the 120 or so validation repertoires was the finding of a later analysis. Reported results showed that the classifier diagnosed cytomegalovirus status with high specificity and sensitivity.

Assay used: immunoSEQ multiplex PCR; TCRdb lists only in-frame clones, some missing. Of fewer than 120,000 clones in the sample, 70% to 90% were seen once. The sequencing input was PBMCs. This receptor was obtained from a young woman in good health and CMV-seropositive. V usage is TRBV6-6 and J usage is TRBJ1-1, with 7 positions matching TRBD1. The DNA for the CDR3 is TGTGCCAGCAGTTTCTGGACAGGCCTGAACACTGAAGCTTTCTTT. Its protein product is CASSFWTGLNTEAFF.